Sequencing of this T cell receptor beta chain was carried out in a study of somatic mutations in cytotoxic T cells in rheumatoid arthritis. For the study at large: Prior to any treatment and right after diagnosis, patient blood (approximately 33 ml EDTA) was drawn. The researchers flow-sorted some T-cell populations stained with V beta antibodies and got nearly 100% purity, and these included V beta1+ cells sequenced for TCRB.

V was pared by 0 bases and J by 0 bases, with 8 bases between. Germline V CDR1 and CDR2: MGHRA, YSYEKL. CDR3 size: 15 residues. Points on this clone: Its antigen is as yet unknown.

Authors' analysis steps: Seldom did patient CD8+ clones exceeding 1% match published virus-specific TCRB sequences. Only in-frame clones appear in the TCRdb table, and some are missing; sequencing was by immunoSEQ multiplex PCR. V and J calls and clone size come straight from that table; D and trimming were deduced from the DNA. The sample yields 15,000 to 20,000 clones, almost 85% seen once. Findings of the study overall: Exceedance of 20% of CD8+ cells by the largest CD8+ clone occurred in about an eighth of the roughly 65 patients.

The sample taken for sequencing was CD8+ T cells sorted from blood. V gene TRBV4-1 combines with J gene TRBJ2-5, with D maybe TRBD2 (6 bases). The receptor's source is a woman between 45 and 60 years old with rheumatoid arthritis. The CDR3 here is CASSQDRGYQETQYF. The CDR3 DNA reads TGCGCCAGCAGCCAAGATCGGGGGTACCAAGAGACCCAGTACTTC.